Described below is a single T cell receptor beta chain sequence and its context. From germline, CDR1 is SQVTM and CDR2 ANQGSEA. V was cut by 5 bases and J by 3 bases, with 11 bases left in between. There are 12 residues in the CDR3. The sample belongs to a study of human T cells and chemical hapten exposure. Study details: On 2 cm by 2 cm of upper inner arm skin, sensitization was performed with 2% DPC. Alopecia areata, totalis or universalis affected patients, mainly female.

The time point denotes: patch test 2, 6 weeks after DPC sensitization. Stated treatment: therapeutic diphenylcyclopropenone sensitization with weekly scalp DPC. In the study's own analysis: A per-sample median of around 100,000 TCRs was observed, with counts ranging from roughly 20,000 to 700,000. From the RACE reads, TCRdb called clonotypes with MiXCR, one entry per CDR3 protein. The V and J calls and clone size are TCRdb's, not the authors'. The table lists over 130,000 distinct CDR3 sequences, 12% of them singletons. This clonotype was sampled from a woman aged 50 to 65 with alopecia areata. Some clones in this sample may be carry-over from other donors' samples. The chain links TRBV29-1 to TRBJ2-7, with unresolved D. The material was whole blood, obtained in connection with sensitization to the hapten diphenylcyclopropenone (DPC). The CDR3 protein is CSVRKGNYEQYF. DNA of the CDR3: TGCAGCGTTAGAAAGGGAAACTACGAGCAGTACTTC.